These T cell receptor beta chains were read from a single sample in a study of blood T cell repertoires in COVID-19. Sequencing was performed with immunoSEQ multiplex PCR; in TCRdb, only in-frame clones are kept and a portion is missing. The sample holds around 180,000 clones; about 86% are singletons and the top ten take 2.5% to 3%. Sequenced material: peripheral blood. The receptors stem from a woman aged 30 to 39 with active or convalescent COVID-19. Each CDR3 is given with its conserved first and last residue. D genes are given only for firm matches. Size is stated for part of the rows, as once, few or many counts, or as a class when the clone is expanded.

TRBV7-9	-	TRBJ2-7	TRBD1	CASSHPNRDREDYEQYF	TGTGCCAGCAGCCACCCCAATAGAGACAGGGAAGACTACGAGCAGTACTTC
TRBV6-6	-	TRBJ2-3	TRBD2	CASSTTSEGTDTQYF	TGTGCCAGCTCCACAACTAGCGAGGGGACAGATACGCAGTATTTT
TRBV15	-	TRBJ2-7	TRBD1	CATSRPGQGAIEQYF	TGTGCCACCAGCAGACCGGGACAGGGGGCGATCGAGCAGTACTTC
TRBV30	-	TRBJ2-7	TRBD1	CAWSVQGRYEQYF	TGTGCCTGGAGTGTACAGGGGCGGTACGAGCAGTACTTC
TRBV7-2	-	TRBJ2-2	TRBD2	CASSPHRGRGTGELFF	TGTGCCAGCAGCCCCCATCGCGGGAGAGGCACCGGGGAGCTGTTTTTT
TRBV5-6	-	TRBJ2-7	TRBD1	CASSPGQGNEQYF	TGTGCCAGCAGCCCGGGACAGGGGAACGAGCAGTACTTC
TRBV7-2	-	TRBJ2-7	TRBD2	CASSSTSGSSYEQYF	TGTGCCAGCAGCTCGACTAGCGGGAGTTCCTACGAGCAGTACTTC
TRBV6-5	-	TRBJ1-1	TRBD1	CASSPGQYNTEAFF	TGTGCCAGCAGCCCGGGACAGTATAACACTGAAGCTTTCTTT
TRBV28	-	TRBJ1-2	-	CASSTGLANYGYTF	TGTGCCAGCAGTACCGGACTGGCTAACTATGGCTACACCTTC
TRBV14	-	TRBJ2-7	-	CASSQRVRGSYEQYF	TGTGCCAGCAGCCAACGAGTCAGGGGATCCTACGAGCAGTACTTC
TRBV19	-	TRBJ2-6	-	CASSDSSGANVLTF	TGTGCCAGTAGCGACAGCTCTGGGGCCAACGTCCTGACTTTC
TRBV6-5	-	TRBJ2-1	TRBD2	CASSSNSGGSYNEQFF	TGTGCCAGCAGTTCCAATAGCGGGGGTTCCTACAATGAGCAGTTCTTC
TRBV30	-	TRBJ1-3	-	CAWSRGFEGNTIYF	TGTGCCTGGAGTAGGGGATTTGAAGGAAACACCATATATTTT
TRBV6-5	-	TRBJ1-2	TRBD1	CASSFLGQGNYGYTF	TGTGCCAGCAGTTTTCTGGGACAGGGGAACTATGGCTACACCTTC
TRBV6-6	once	TRBJ2-1	TRBD2	CASRRLAGGVSYNEQFF	TGTGCCAGCAGGCGACTAGCGGGGGGGGTCTCCTACAATGAGCAGTTCTTC
TRBV28	-	TRBJ1-5	-	CASQGLRQPQHF	TGTGCCAGCCAGGGTCTAAGACAGCCCCAGCATTTT
TRBV7-9	-	TRBJ2-5	-	CASSLEQGRMETQYF	TGTGCCAGCAGCTTAGAACAGGGTAGGATGGAGACCCAGTACTTC
TRBV6-1	-	TRBJ2-1	-	CASSESGFANNEQFF	TGTGCCAGCAGTGAATCGGGGTTTGCCAACAATGAGCAGTTCTTC
TRBV19	-	TRBJ1-2	TRBD1	CATVDRGNGYTF	TGTGCCACCGTAGACAGGGGAAATGGCTACACCTTC
TRBV5-1	-	TRBJ2-7	TRBD2	CASSKGLAGVREQYF	TGCGCCAGCAGCAAGGGACTAGCGGGGGTGCGGGAGCAGTACTTC
TRBV5-6	-	TRBJ1-1	-	CASSLEARGTEAFF	TGTGCCAGCAGCTTGGAGGCCAGGGGCACTGAAGCTTTCTTT
TRBV11-2	many	TRBJ2-1	-	CASSSDTGEQFF	TGTGCCAGCAGCTCCGACACCGGTGAGCAGTTCTTC
TRBV5-1	-	TRBJ1-6	-	CASSSQGGNSPLHF	TGCGCCAGCAGCTCACAGGGAGGGAATTCACCCCTCCACTTT
TRBV7-8	-	TRBJ2-1	TRBD2	CASSKTSGGASNEQFF	TGTGCCAGCAGCAAGACTAGCGGGGGGGCTAGCAATGAGCAGTTCTTC
TRBV5-6	-	TRBJ1-6	-	CASSLVQVNSPLHF	TGTGCCAGCAGCTTGGTTCAGGTTAATTCACCCCTCCACTTT
TRBV5-1	-	TRBJ2-2	TRBD1	CASSQGQGARTGELFF	TGCGCCAGCAGCCAAGGACAGGGGGCGCGAACCGGGGAGCTGTTTTTT
TRBV18	-	TRBJ2-2	TRBD1	CASSHAGTGNTGELFF	TGTGCCAGCTCACACGCCGGGACAGGGAACACCGGGGAGCTGTTTTTT
TRBV19	-	TRBJ1-2	-	CASSNPGQFSLGGYTF	TGTGCCAGTAGTAACCCGGGACAATTTTCTCTAGGAGGCTACACCTTC
TRBV7-9	once	TRBJ2-1	-	CASSPRGFSYNEQFF	TGTGCCAGCAGCCCAAGGGGTTTCTCCTACAATGAGCAGTTCTTC
TRBV6-5	-	TRBJ2-7	-	CARLGQDEQYF	TGTGCCAGGCTGGGGCAGGACGAGCAGTACTTC
TRBV11-3	-	TRBJ1-2	TRBD1	CASSHRDRGNGRGYTF	TGTGCCAGCAGCCACCGGGACAGGGGAAACGGGCGCGGCTACACCTTC